This TCR beta chain was retrieved from a study of Tregs in tolerant kidney transplant recipients. Using immunoSEQ multiplex PCR, the repertoire was profiled, and TCRdb retains in-frame clones only, with some absent. The table includes tens of thousands of clones, roughly nine tenths detected once. V gave up 3 bases and J gave up 8 bases, with 14 bases separating them. The CDR3 consists of 13 residues. The germline CDR1 and CDR2 sequences are KGHSH and LQKENI. Sequencing was carried out using Tregs from blood. This sequence was found in a human donor in good health. V gene TRBV18 combines with J gene TRBJ2-7; a weak D match, TRBD2 (5 bases). The CDR3 coding sequence is TGTGCCAGCTCACCCCTCGCCGAGGGCCAGCAGTACTTC. It codes for CASSPLAEGQQYF.